Given below is one T cell receptor beta chain in context. The target antigen is unknown. This entry comes from a study of T-cell reconstitution after alpha-beta-depleted transplantation in children. Notes on the study in general: Diversity of TCRbeta at day 60 was high in some patients, arising from surviving recipient T cells and thymic progenitors. It was reported that alpha-beta T cells came from several hundred expanded graft clones (about two months after transplant).

The CDR3 loop spans 11 amino acids. Germline loops: CDR1 SGDLS, CDR2 YYNGEE. Trimming stripped 5 bases from V and 14 bases from J, with 14 bases between. TCRbeta library preparation incorporated unique molecular identifiers. TCRdb re-called the PCR reads with MiXCR, one entry per CDR3 protein. The sample lists over 200,000 distinct CDR3 sequences, roughly a sixth occurring once. This clonotype was sampled from a male patient aged 2 to 9 who had a stem cell transplant for acute lymphoblastic leukemia, so the T cells may come from the graft donor. This chain connects TRBV9 to TRBJ2-1; TRBD2 might be the D (7 bases). The source material was PBMCs, mostly from graft donor cells, sampled 360 days after TCRalphabeta/CD19-depleted stem cell transplant. The CDR3 here is CASSGGGAKFF. DNA of the CDR3: TGTGCCAGCAGTGGAGGGGGGGCCAAGTTCTTC.